These 5 T cell receptor beta chains came from one sample sequenced in a study of CD8+ T cells in alopecia areata. The authors extracted RNA and reverse transcribed it into cDNA as the sequencing template. Generated by immunoSEQ multiplex PCR, the TCRdb table keeps only in-frame clones and is missing some. The data show 150,000 to 250,000 clones, over 45% seen once. The treatment denotes: oral pan-JAK inhibitor, 5-10 mg twice daily. Specimen: CD4+ T cells sorted from blood, collected at week 24, from a patient treated with tofacitinib. Every receptor here comes from a human donor with alopecia areata.

This clone has a handful of counts. A read error may account for a junction end that differs from germline. V and J are TRBV15 and TRBJ2-7; D unclear. The CDR3 covers 14 residues. CDR1 is LNHNV and CDR2 is YYDKDF in the germline V gene (reference sequence). CDR3 coding DNA: TGTGCCACCAGCAGAGATCGGACCCAGGTCCCCAGAAGCTTC. It encodes CATSRDRTQVPRSF.

V is TRBV5-6 and J is TRBJ1-1; D is possibly TRBD1 (5 bases). Trimming left V 1 base short and J 4 bases short, with 8 bases between. Germline V gene data show CDR1 as SGHDT and CDR2 as YYEEEE. CDR3 length: 13 amino acids. CDR3 protein: CASSLKGATEAFF. In DNA form, the CDR3 reads TGTGCCAGCAGCTTGAAAGGGGCCACTGAAGCTTTCTTT.

The rearrangement links TRBV9 to TRBJ2-7, with D hard to call. This CDR3 contains 14 residues. CDR1 is SGDLS, CDR2 YYNGEE, per germline. V was clipped by 4 bases and J by 2 bases, with 13 bases between them. CDR3 protein: CASSSTAVAYEQYF. CDR3 in DNA: TGTGCCAGCAGCTCAACGGCGGTAGCCTACGAGCAGTACTTC.

Comment on this clone: At the DNA level, this CDR3 is encoded by other sequences in the same sample as well. This chain uses TRBV7-2 with TRBJ2-7, with 7 bases fitting TRBD1. J was trimmed by 3 bases and V by 0 bases; bases with no gene match: 5. This CDR3 is 15 amino acids long. Germline CDR1 is SGHTA and CDR2 is FQGNSA. CDR3: CASSLAAGGNYEQYF. The DNA of the CDR3 is TGTGCCAGCAGCTTAGCGGCAGGGGGAAACTACGAGCAGTACTTC.

This chain connects TRBV7-2 to TRBJ2-1; D call uncertain. The V and J ends lost 7 bases and 4 bases respectively, with 14 bases between them. This CDR3 contains 14 residues. The V gene's germline CDR1 is SGHTA and CDR2 FQGNSA. CDR3 amino acids: CASTQDWGYNEQFF. Written as DNA, the CDR3 is TGTGCCAGCACCCAAGATTGGGGATACAATGAGCAGTTCTTC.